This TCR beta chain comes out of a study of blood T cell repertoires in COVID-19. For the study at large: Researchers got acute and convalescent COVID-19 samples from the United States, Italy and Spain. From T cells, B-cell-depleted T cells, or PBMCs came the material, which was cDNA or gDNA.

The CDR3 length is 13 residues. CDR1 and CDR2 from the germline V gene are SQVTM and ANQGSEA. Deletions cut 4 bases from V and 7 bases from J, with 14 bases between. As originally analysed: Estimation of nucleated cell counts relied on the amplification of reference gene primers. Sequencing was performed with immunoSEQ multiplex PCR; in TCRdb, only in-frame clones are kept and a portion is missing. Clone size and V and J calls were adopted from that table, with D and trimming inferred from the DNA. The sample lists roughly 120,000 clones, around 84% occurring once. Sequencing was done on a sample of peripheral blood. This receptor was taken from a human donor in a cohort sampled during active COVID-19. The rearrangement uses TRBV29-1 and TRBJ2-4, with D maybe TRBD2 (6 bases). DNA for the CDR3: TGCAGCGTTGTCGGCTTGGAGGGGAACATTCAGTACTTC. Amino acids: CSVVGLEGNIQYF.